The present T cell receptor (beta chain) was sequenced within a study of cytomegalovirus exposure and HLA in healthy donors. Regarding the study as a whole: For most subjects, TCR beta sequences were reported to predict HLA-A and HLA-B alleles with accuracy. In a later analysis, productive TCRs from donors in an Asian-associated ancestry cluster reportedly carried fewer N-insertions than the cohort mean.

The primer mix had 60 Vbeta and 13 Jbeta primers. Some clones are missing from TCRdb's copy, which holds only in-frame ones; the method was immunoSEQ multiplex PCR. The sample has about 100,000 clones, under 85% seen once. As to this clone: Its specificity is unknown.

The sample consisted of PBMCs. This clonotype was sampled from a man in his fifties in good health and CMV-seropositive.

CDR3 amino acids: CASSYQGNEQYF. The CDR3 bases are TGTGCCAGCAGTTACCAGGGGAACGAGCAGTACTTC. The chain combines TRBV6-6 with TRBJ2-7, with D possibly matching TRBD1 (6 bases). V lost 2 bases to trimming and J lost 5 bases, with 7 bases between them. Germline lookup yields CDR1 MNHNY and CDR2 SVGAGI (reference sequence). This CDR3 region has 12 residues.